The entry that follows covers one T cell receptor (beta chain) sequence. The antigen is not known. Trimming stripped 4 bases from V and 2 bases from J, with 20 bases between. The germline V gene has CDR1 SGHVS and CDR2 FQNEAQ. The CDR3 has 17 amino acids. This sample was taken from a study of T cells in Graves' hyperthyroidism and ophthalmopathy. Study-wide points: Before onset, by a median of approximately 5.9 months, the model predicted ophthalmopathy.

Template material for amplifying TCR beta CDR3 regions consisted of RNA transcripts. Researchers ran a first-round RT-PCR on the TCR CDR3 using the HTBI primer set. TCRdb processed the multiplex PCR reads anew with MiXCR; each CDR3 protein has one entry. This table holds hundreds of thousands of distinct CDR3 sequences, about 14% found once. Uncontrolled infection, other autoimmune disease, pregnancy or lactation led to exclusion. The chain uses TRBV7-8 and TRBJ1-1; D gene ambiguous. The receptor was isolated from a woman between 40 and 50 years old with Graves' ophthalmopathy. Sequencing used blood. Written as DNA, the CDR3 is TGTGCCAGCAGCTGGGGATCTACTGGACTCAACAACACTGAAGCTTTCTTT. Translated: CASSWGSTGLNNTEAFF.